The source of this T cell receptor beta chain is a study of CD8 T cells in Susac syndrome. Germline values: CDR1 MNHEY, CDR2 SVGEGT. The CDR3 loop spans 11 amino acids. The V gene lost 7 bases and the J gene lost 7 bases, with 11 bases spanning the gap. Reverse transcription of roughly 0.5 to 1 ug RNA was performed with random hexamers. Multiplex immunoSEQ PCR targeted 54 Vbeta and 13 Jbeta TCR beta segments. In TCRdb, the immunoSEQ multiplex PCR reads were re-called with MiXCR into one record per CDR3 protein. The data hold 120,000 or so distinct CDR3 sequences, with about 94% observed a single time. The CD8+ and CD4+ T cells were negatively isolated, with the TEMRA cells enriched by FACS.

This TCR was sampled from a human donor with multiple sclerosis. The source material was CD4+ T cells from PBMCs. The chain combines TRBV6-2 or TRBV6-3 with TRBJ2-7; D remains ambiguous. The CDR3 DNA sequence: TGTGCCAGCATCAGTGGCCGGGAGCAGTACTTC. Translation: CASISGREQYF.